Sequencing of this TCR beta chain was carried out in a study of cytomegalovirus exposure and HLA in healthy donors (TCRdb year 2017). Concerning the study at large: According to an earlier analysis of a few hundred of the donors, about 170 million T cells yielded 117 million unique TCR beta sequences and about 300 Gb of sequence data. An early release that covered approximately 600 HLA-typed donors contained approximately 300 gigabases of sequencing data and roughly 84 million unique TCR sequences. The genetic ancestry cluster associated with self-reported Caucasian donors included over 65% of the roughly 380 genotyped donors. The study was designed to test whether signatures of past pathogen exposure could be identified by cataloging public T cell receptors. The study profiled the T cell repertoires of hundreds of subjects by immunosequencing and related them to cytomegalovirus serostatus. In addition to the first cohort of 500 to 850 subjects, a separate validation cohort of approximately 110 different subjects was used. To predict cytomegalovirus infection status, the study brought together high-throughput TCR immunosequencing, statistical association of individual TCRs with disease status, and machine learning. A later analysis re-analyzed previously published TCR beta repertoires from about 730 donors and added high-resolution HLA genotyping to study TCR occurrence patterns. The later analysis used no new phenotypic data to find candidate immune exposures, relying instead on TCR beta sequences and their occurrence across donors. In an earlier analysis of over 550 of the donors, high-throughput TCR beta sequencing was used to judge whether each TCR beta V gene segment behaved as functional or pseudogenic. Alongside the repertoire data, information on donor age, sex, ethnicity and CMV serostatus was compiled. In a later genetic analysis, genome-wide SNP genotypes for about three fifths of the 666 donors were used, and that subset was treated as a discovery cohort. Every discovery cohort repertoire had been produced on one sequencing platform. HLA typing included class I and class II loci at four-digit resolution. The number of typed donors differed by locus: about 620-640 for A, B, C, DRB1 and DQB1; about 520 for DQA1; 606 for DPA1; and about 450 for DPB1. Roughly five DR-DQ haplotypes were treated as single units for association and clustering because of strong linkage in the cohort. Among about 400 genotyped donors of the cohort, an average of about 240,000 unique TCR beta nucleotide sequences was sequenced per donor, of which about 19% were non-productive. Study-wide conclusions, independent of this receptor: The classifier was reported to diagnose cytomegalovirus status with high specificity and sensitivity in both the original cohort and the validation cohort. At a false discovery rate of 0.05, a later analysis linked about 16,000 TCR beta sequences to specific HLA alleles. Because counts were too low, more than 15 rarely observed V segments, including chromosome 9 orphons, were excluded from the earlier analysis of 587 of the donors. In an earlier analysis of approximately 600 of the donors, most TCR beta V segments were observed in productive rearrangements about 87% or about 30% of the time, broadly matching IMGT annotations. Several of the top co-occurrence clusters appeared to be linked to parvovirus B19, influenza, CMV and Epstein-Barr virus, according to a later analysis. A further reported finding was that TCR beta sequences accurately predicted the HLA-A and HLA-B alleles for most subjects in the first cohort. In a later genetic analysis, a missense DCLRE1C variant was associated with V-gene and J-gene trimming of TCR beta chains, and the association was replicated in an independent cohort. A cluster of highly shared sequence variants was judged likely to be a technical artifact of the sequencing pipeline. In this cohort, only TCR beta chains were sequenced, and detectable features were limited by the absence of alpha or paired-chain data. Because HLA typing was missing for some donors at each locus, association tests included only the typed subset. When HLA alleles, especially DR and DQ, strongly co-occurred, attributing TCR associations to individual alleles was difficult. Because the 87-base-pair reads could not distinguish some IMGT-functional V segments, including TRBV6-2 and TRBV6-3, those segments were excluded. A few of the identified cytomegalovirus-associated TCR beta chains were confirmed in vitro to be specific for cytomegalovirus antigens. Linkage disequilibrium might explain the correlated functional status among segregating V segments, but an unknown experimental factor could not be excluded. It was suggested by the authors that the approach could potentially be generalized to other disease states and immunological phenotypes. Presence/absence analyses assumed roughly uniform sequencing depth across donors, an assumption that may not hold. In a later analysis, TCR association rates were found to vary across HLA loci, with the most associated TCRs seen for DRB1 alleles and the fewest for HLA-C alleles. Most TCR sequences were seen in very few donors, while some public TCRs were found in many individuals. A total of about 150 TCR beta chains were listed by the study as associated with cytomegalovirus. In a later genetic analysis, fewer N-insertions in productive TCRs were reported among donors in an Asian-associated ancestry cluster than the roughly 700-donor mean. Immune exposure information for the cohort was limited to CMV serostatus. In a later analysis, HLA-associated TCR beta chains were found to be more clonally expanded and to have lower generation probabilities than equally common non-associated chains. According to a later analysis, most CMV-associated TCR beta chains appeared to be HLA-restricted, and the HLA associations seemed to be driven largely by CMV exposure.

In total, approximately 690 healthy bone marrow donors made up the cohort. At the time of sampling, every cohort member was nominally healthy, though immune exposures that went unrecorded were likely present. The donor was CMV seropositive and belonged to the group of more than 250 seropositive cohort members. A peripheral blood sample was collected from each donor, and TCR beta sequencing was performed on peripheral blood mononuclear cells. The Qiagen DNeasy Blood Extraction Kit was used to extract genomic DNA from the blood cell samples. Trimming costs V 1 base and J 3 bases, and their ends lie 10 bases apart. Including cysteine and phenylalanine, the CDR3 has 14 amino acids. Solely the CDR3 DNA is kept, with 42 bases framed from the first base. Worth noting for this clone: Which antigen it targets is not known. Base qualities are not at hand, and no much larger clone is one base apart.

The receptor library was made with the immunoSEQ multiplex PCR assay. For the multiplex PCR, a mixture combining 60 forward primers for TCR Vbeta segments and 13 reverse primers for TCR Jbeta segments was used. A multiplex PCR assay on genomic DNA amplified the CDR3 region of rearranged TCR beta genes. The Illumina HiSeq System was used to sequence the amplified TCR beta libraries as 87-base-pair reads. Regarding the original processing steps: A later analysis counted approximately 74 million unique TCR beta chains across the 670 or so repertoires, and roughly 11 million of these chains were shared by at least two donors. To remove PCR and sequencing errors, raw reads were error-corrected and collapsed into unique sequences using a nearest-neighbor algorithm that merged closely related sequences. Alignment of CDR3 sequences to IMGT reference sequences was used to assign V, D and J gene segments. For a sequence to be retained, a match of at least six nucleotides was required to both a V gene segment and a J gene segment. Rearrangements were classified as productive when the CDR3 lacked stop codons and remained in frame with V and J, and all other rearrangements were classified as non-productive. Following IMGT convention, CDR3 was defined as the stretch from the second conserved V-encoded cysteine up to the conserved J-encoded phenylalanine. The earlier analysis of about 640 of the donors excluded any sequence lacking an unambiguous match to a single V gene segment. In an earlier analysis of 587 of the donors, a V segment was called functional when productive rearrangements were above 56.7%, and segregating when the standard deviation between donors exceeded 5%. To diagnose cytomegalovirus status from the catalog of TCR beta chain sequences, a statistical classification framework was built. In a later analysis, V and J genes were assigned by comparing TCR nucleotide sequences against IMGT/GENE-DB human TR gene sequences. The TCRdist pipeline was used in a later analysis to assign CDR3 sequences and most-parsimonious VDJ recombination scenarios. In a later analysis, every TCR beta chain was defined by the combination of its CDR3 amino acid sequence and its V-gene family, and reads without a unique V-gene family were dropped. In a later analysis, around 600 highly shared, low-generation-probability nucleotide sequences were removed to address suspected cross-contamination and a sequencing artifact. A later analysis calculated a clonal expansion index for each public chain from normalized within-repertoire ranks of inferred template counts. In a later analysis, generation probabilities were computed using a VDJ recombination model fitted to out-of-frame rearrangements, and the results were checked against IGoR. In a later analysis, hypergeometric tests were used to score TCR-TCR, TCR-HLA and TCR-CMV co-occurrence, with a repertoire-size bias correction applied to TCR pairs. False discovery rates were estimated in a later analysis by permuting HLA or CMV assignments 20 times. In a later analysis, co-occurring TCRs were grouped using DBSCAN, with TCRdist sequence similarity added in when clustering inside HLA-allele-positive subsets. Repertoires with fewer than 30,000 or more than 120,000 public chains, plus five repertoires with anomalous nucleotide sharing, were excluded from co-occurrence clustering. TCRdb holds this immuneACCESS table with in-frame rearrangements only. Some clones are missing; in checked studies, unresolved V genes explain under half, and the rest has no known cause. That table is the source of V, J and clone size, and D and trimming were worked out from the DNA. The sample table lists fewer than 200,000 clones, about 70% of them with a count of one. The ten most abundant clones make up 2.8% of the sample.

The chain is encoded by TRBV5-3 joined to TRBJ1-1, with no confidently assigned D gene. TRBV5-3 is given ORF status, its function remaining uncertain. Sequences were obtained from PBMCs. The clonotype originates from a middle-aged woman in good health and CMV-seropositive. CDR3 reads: CARSLNREDTEAFF. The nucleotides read TGTGCCAGAAGCTTGAATAGGGAGGACACTGAAGCTTTCTTT.